These 15 T cell receptor beta chains share one sample of origin, sequenced in a study of immune evolution from preneoplasia to lung adenocarcinoma (dated by TCRdb to about 2021). The library was obtained by the immunoSEQ multiplex PCR assay. TCRdb stores this immuneACCESS table with in-frame sequences only. Part of the clones is absent; in the studies checked, under half of the shortfall reflects unresolved V genes, and no reason is known for the rest. The sample table records about 7,000 clones; roughly 78% of these occur just once. The top ten clones comprise 5.5% to 6.5% of the sample. The sample comprised FFPE adjacent normal lung tissue. The receptors here all came from a person aged 60 to 80 with lung adenocarcinoma.

The chain combines TRBV4-2 with TRBJ1-1; unclear D gene. The CDR3 runs 13 residues. The V and J ends lost 5 bases and 1 base respectively, with 8 bases between them. In germline, CDR1 is LGHNA, CDR2 YNFKEQ. The CDR3 DNA follows: TGTGCCAGCAGCATAGACAAGAACACTGAAGCTTTCTTT. It encodes CASSIDKNTEAFF.

The rearrangement uses TRBV6-5 and TRBJ2-7, with a tentative D call TRBD1 (6 bases). CDR1 and CDR2 (germline): MNHEY, SVGAGI. This CDR3 has 15 residues. V was shortened by 2 bases and J by 3 bases, with 14 bases between the two germline ends. CDR3 sequence (DNA): TGTGCCAGCAGTTACAAACCACAGGGCCTCTACGAGCAGTACGTC. Protein product: CASSYKPQGLYEQYV.

The V gene is TRBV11-2, the J gene TRBJ2-3; 7 bases align to TRBD2. The CDR3 runs to 18 residues. Germline V gene lookup returns CDR1 SGHAT and CDR2 FQNNGV. After removal of 7 bases from V and 2 bases from J, the junction contained 18 bases not matched to a gene. The DNA of the CDR3 is TGTGCCAGCAAGCAAAGCCCGGGATGGCGGGAGCACACAGATACGCAGTATTTT. Translating it yields CASKQSPGWREHTDTQYF.

The chain carries TRBV7-6 and TRBJ2-5; a weak D match, TRBD1 (6 bases). Germline values: CDR1 SGHVS, CDR2 FNYEAQ. The length of the CDR3 is 14 residues. V lost 5 bases, J lost 2 bases, and 12 bases lay in between. The CDR3 here is CASSLMDRQETQYF. CDR3 in DNA: TGTGCCAGCAGCCTAATGGACAGACAAGAGACCCAGTACTTC.

In nucleotides, the CDR3 is TGTGCCAGCCTTCCGGGGGGACGCGGCACAGATACGCAGTATTTT. Translation: CASLPGGRGTDTQYF. The chain carries TRBV6-5 and TRBJ2-3, with TRBD2 matching over 7 bases. The CDR3 consists of 15 residues. Germline CDR1 MNHEY, CDR2 SVGAGI. J lost 1 base, V lost 8 bases, and 9 bases had no gene match.

This clone was counted a few times. This rearrangement joins TRBV7-2 to TRBJ2-4; perhaps TRBD2 as D (6 bases). With 5 bases removed from V and 1 base from J, the gap between germline ends came to 21 bases. The CDR3 is made up of 18 amino acids. CDR1 and CDR2 from the germline V gene are SGHTA and FQGNSA. In nucleotides, the CDR3 is TGTGCCAGCAGCGCGGGGCAGGGCAAGGAAACGGCCAAAAACATTCAGTACTTC. Protein product: CASSAGQGKETAKNIQYF.

The chain joins TRBV30 to TRBJ1-4; 8 bases match TRBD1. The junction had 8 bases not matched to a gene; V was cut back by 4 bases and J by 7 bases. CDR1 GTSNPN and CDR2 SVGIG come from the germline V gene (reference sequence). The length of the CDR3 is 14 residues. The CDR3 loop reads CAWTPVDRAEKLFF. CDR3 in DNA: TGTGCCTGGACCCCTGTGGACAGGGCTGAAAAACTGTTTTTT.

This clone was counted between two and nine times. The V and J genes are TRBV7-9 and TRBJ2-3, with 12 positions matching TRBD1. The CDR3 runs to 18 residues. V gave up 1 base and J gave up 1 base; unmatched junction bases: 6. CDR1 and CDR2 (germline): SEHNR, FQNEAQ (reference sequence). CDR3 amino acids: CASSLGAGTGGRTDTQYF. Here the CDR3 DNA reads TGTGCCAGCAGCTTAGGAGCCGGGACAGGGGGCCGCACAGATACGCAGTATTTT.

The genes are TRBV6-5 and TRBJ2-1; D is unresolved. The germline V gene encodes CDR1 MNHEY and CDR2 SVGAGI. V lost 6 bases and J 9 bases, leaving 15 bases between the germline ends. The CDR3 sequence is 13 residues long. The CDR3 protein is CASRLHSRGEQFF. In nucleotides, the CDR3 is TGTGCCAGCAGGTTACACTCTAGAGGTGAGCAGTTCTTC.

The sample holds a few counts of this clone. A read error may produce the germline difference seen at one junction end. The chain couples TRBV7-7 to TRBJ2-5; 8 bases align to TRBD2. Germline-derived CDR1 and CDR2 are SSHAT and FNYEAQ (reference sequence). This CDR3 spans 11 amino acids. Here the CDR3 DNA reads TGTGCTAGCAGCGCCGGGGGGGCCCAGTACTTC. Translating gives CASSAGGAQYF.

The V gene is TRBV18, the J gene TRBJ1-4; TRBD1 might be the D (6 bases). V was clipped by 3 bases and J by 5 bases, with 22 bases between them. The CDR3 has 18 residues. The germline V gene has CDR1 KGHSH and CDR2 LQKENI. The CDR3 protein is CASSPPSSARGTNEKLFF. The DNA for the CDR3 is TGTGCCAGCTCACCCCCTTCTTCCGCGAGGGGGACGAATGAAAAACTGTTTTTT.

The V call is TRBV19, the J call TRBJ2-3; 9 bases line up with TRBD1. V trimming: 6 bases; J trimming: 0 bases; junction bases outside the gene matches: 1. Germline CDR1 LNHDA, CDR2 SQIVND (reference sequence). The CDR3 totals 14 residues. For the CDR3, the DNA is TGTGCCAGTAGCGACAGGGGGAGCACAGATACGCAGTATTTT. It codes for CASSDRGSTDTQYF.

CDR3 protein: CASSLDQGARDTQYF. The DNA for the CDR3 is TGTGCCAGCAGCTTAGATCAGGGGGCGAGAGATACGCAGTATTTT. The genes are TRBV11-2 and TRBJ2-3, with TRBD1 matching over 8 bases. Trimming cost V 0 bases and J 5 bases; bases outside gene matches: 4. Germline V gene data show CDR1 as SGHAT and CDR2 as FQNNGV. CDR3 length: 15 amino acids. The full variable domain, with the rest looked up from reference TRBV11-2 and TRBJ2-3, is EAGVAQSPRYKIIEKRQSVAFWCNPISGHATLYWYQQILGQGPKLLIQFQNNGVVDDSQLPKDRFSAERLKGVDSTLKIQPAKLEDSAVYLCASSLDQGARDTQYFGPGTRLTVL.

The V gene is TRBV7-9, the J gene TRBJ2-1; 11 nucleotides match TRBD2. Germline CDR1 is SEHNR and CDR2 is FQNEAQ (reference sequence). After removal of 6 bases from V and 7 bases from J, the junction contained 8 bases not matched to a gene. The CDR3 consists of 15 residues. CDR3 DNA sequence: TGTGCCAGCAGTCTGGGGACTAGCGGTTCTAATGAGCAGTTCTTC. Translated: CASSLGTSGSNEQFF.

The rearrangement joins TRBV6-6 to TRBJ1-1; the match to TRBD1 covers 11 bases. CDR3 length: 13 amino acids. Germline-derived CDR1 and CDR2 are MNHNY and SVGAGI (reference sequence). The V and J ends lost 10 bases and 7 bases, in that order; junction bases with no gene match: 8. The CDR3 DNA is TGTGCCACAAAGGACAGGGGGCATGGTGAAGCTTTCTTT. Translated, it gives CATKDRGHGEAFF.